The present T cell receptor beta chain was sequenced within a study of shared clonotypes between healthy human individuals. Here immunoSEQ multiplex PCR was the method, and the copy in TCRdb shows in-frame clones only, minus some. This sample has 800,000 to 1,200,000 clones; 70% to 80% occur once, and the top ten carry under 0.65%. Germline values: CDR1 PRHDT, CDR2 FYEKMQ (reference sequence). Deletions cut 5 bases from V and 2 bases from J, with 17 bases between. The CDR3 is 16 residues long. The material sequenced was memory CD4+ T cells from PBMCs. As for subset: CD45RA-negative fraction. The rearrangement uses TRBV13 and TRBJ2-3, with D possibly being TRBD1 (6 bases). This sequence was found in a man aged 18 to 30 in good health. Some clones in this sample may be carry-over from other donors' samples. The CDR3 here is CASSLNQGSDTDTQYF. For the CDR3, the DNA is TGTGCCAGCAGCCTAAACCAGGGGAGTGACACAGATACGCAGTATTTT.